This is a list of T cell receptor beta chains from one sample in a study of tumor-infiltrating lymphocytes in primary liver carcinoma. TCRdb fed the multiplex PCR reads into MiXCR, producing one record per CDR3 protein. The sample contains about 70,000 distinct CDR3 sequences, 60% to 80% of which appear only once. Sequenced sample: liver tumor tissue from sampling region 4. These receptors originate from a man aged 35 to 55 with primary liver carcinoma and hepatitis B virus infection. The CDR3 runs from the conserved cysteine through the conserved F or W. D genes are given only for firm matches. Clone size, where shown, is once, few, many, or a class for clones that have expanded.

CDR3 length: 14; D gene: -; V gene: TRBV11-2; clone size: few; J gene: TRBJ2-3; CDR3 DNA: TGTGCCAGCAGCTTAGGATTATCGTGGGATACGCAGTGTTTT; CDR3 protein: CASSLGLSWDTQCF
CDR3 length: 16; D gene: TRBD2; V gene: TRBV11-2; clone size: -; J gene: TRBJ2-1; CDR3 DNA: TGTGTCAGCGGCTTGGATATGGGACTAGCCATGGGTGAGCAGTTCTTC; CDR3 protein: CVSGLDMGLAMGEQFF
CDR3 length: 15; D gene: TRBD1; V gene: TRBV7-2; clone size: -; J gene: TRBJ1-2; CDR3 DNA: TGTGCCAGCAGCTTAGGGACGTCGACAGGGAATGGCTACACCTTC; CDR3 protein: CASSLGTSTGNGYTF
CDR3 length: 16; D gene: -; V gene: TRBV4-1; clone size: -; J gene: TRBJ2-7; CDR3 DNA: TGCACCAGCAGCCAAAGGTACAAGGCCCATACCTACAAGCAGTACTTC; CDR3 protein: CTSSQRYKAHTYKQYF
CDR3 length: 15; D gene: -; V gene: TRBV6-5; clone size: few; J gene: TRBJ2-3; CDR3 DNA: TGTGTCAGTAGTTACCGAGACAGAAGCACAGATACGCAGTATTTC; CDR3 protein: CVSSYRDRSTDTQYF
CDR3 length: 19; D gene: -; V gene: TRBV11-2; clone size: once; J gene: TRBJ2-1; CDR3 DNA: TGTGCCAGGAGGCGCGCAATCCGGACCCGGTCAAGAGTCCAGGATGAGCAGTTCTTC; CDR3 protein: CARRRAIRTRSRVQDEQFF
CDR3 length: 15; D gene: TRBD2; V gene: TRBV6-2/TRBV6-3; clone size: -; J gene: TRBJ2-1; CDR3 DNA: TGTGCCAGCAATGTTAGCGGGAGGCTGTACAATGGGCAGTTCTTC; CDR3 protein: CASNVSGRLYNGQFF
CDR3 length: 15; D gene: -; V gene: TRBV5-1; clone size: -; J gene: TRBJ2-3; CDR3 DNA: TGCGCCAGCAGTTTGGGGGATAGCTTCGGGGATACGCAGTATTTT; CDR3 protein: CASSLGDSFGDTQYF
CDR3 length: 15; D gene: -; V gene: TRBV11-1; clone size: medium-sized; J gene: TRBJ2-1; CDR3 DNA: TGTGCCAGCAGCCCTAGGGGGGGTTCGTACAATGAGCAGTTCTTC; CDR3 protein: CASSPRGGSYNEQFF
CDR3 length: 13; D gene: -; V gene: TRBV11-3; clone size: -; J gene: TRBJ2-1; CDR3 DNA: TGTGCCTGCAGCTTAGGATTTTCAAATGAGCAATTCTTC; CDR3 protein: CACSLGFSNEQFF
CDR3 length: 14; D gene: -; V gene: TRBV7-8; clone size: -; J gene: TRBJ2-1; CDR3 DNA: TGTACCAGCAGCTTAGCGGAGGCCTACAATGGGCAGTTCTTC; CDR3 protein: CTSSLAEAYNGQFF
CDR3 length: 13; D gene: TRBD1; V gene: TRBV11-1; clone size: -; J gene: TRBJ2-7; CDR3 DNA: TGTGCCAGTAGCTTAGGGACAGGGGGCGAGCAGTACTTC; CDR3 protein: CASSLGTGGEQYF
CDR3 length: 14; D gene: TRBD2; V gene: TRBV7-2; clone size: -; J gene: TRBJ2-7; CDR3 DNA: TGTGCCAGCACGCTAGCGGAAACTGCCTACGAGCAGTACTTC; CDR3 protein: CASTLAETAYEQYF
CDR3 length: 15; D gene: -; V gene: TRBV4-2; clone size: -; J gene: TRBJ1-5; CDR3 DNA: TGTGCTAGCAGCCCTGGATGGGGTGACAATCAGCCCCAGCATTTT; CDR3 protein: CASSPGWGDNQPQHF
CDR3 length: 12; D gene: -; V gene: TRBV10-2; clone size: -; J gene: TRBJ1-1; CDR3 DNA: TGCGCCAGCGGTGAGAAGTCTGTGGAAGCTTTCTTT; CDR3 protein: CASGEKSVEAFF
CDR3 length: 15; D gene: -; V gene: TRBV11-2; clone size: -; J gene: TRBJ2-7; CDR3 DNA: TGTGCCAGCAGCCTATCAGTAAGAATATCCTACGAGCAGCACTTC; CDR3 protein: CASSLSVRISYEQHF
CDR3 length: 16; D gene: TRBD1; V gene: TRBV24-1; clone size: -; J gene: TRBJ1-5; CDR3 DNA: TGTGCCACCAGTGACTCGGACAGGGGCAGCAATCAGCCCCACCATTTT; CDR3 protein: CATSDSDRGSNQPHHF
CDR3 length: 18; D gene: TRBD2; V gene: TRBV11-2; clone size: -; J gene: TRBJ2-3; CDR3 DNA: TGTGCCAGCAGCTTAACTACTAGCGGGAGGGCGGGGCGAGATACACGGTACTTT; CDR3 protein: CASSLTTSGRAGRDTRYF
CDR3 length: 12; D gene: -; V gene: TRBV11-2; clone size: -; J gene: TRBJ2-7; CDR3 DNA: TGTGCCAGCAGCCCACGGGGGAGGAAGCAGTACTTT; CDR3 protein: CASSPRGRKQYF
CDR3 length: 15; D gene: -; V gene: TRBV7-8; clone size: many; J gene: TRBJ1-5; CDR3 DNA: TGTGCCAGCAGCTTAACTCGAGGTTGGGATCAGCCCCAGCATTTT; CDR3 protein: CASSLTRGWDQPQHF
CDR3 length: 17; D gene: TRBD1; V gene: TRBV5-5; clone size: once; J gene: TRBJ2-7; CDR3 DNA: TGTGCCAGTAGCTTGGAGGCAAGGACAGGGGGAATCTACGAGCAGTACTTC; CDR3 protein: CASSLEARTGGIYEQYF
CDR3 length: 15; D gene: -; V gene: TRBV4-1; clone size: -; J gene: TRBJ2-1; CDR3 DNA: TGCGCCAGCAGCCAAGTTTCTAACAGCTCAGGAGAGCGGTTCTTC; CDR3 protein: CASSQVSNSSGERFF
CDR3 length: 11; D gene: -; V gene: TRBV2; clone size: few; J gene: TRBJ2-7; CDR3 DNA: TGTGCCAGCAGTGCCCAGGCCGAGCAGTACTTC; CDR3 protein: CASSAQAEQYF
CDR3 length: 13; D gene: -; V gene: TRBV14; clone size: -; J gene: TRBJ2-2; CDR3 DNA: TGTGCCATCAGCCATTACTACACCGGGGAGCTGTTTTTT; CDR3 protein: CAISHYYTGELFF
CDR3 length: 14; D gene: -; V gene: TRBV10-3; clone size: -; J gene: TRBJ2-7; CDR3 DNA: TGTGCCATGAATACCGGGAGAGCGTTCTACGAGCAGTACTTC; CDR3 protein: CAMNTGRAFYEQYF
CDR3 length: 13; D gene: -; V gene: TRBV6-5; clone size: -; J gene: TRBJ2-2; CDR3 DNA: TGTGCCAACAGAAGGGCAGGTCACGGGGAACTGTTTTTT; CDR3 protein: CANRRAGHGELFF